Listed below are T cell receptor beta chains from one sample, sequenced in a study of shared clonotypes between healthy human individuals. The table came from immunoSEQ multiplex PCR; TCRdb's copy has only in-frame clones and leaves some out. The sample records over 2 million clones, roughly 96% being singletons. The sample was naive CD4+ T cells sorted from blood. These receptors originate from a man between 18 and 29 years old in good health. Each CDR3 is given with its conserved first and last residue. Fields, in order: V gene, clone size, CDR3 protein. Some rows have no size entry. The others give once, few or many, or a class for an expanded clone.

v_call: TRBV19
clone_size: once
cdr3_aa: CASTSYAPGRYGYTF

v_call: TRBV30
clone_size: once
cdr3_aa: CAWASDPGSYISPLHF

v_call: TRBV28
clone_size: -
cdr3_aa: CASSLFYTEAFF

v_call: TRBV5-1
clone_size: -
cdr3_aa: CASSPEQGRNTEAFF

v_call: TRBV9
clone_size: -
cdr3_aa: CASSVAEGGYTF

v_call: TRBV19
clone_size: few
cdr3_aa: CASSPISGQYF

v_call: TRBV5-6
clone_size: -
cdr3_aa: CASSLRPGQGIIGELFF

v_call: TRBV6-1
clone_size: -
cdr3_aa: CASSLQGSYEQYF

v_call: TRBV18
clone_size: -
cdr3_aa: CASSPGQGGNTIYF

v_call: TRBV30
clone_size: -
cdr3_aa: CAWSADPYSPLHF

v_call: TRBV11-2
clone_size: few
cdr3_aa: CASSPTGLAELSYEQYF

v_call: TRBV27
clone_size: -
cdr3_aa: CASSLAGVSYEQYF

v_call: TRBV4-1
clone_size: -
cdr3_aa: CASSQVPLWTDSYEQYF

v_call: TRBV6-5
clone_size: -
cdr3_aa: CASSYSRQTQETQYF

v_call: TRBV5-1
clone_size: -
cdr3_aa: CASSVTGTGVNEQFF

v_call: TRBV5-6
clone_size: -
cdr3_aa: CASSSRAGVWDTQYF

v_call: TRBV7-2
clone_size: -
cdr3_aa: CASSLWGSETQYF

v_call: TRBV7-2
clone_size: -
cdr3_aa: CATGGNQAYTQYF

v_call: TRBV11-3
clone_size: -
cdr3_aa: CASPDRGHDYGYTF

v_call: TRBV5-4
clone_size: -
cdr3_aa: CASSLEPGQGGEKLFF

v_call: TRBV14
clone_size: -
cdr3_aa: CASSQEGGLNSPLHF

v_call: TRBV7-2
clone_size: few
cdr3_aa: CASTPSRHGWGAEKLFF

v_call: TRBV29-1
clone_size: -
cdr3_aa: CSVERRLADNEQFF

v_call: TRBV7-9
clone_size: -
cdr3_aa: CASSIDGGPYEQYF

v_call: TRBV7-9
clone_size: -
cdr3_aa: CASSLAGQSNEKLFF

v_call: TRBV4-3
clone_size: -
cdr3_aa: CASSQARGTDTQYF

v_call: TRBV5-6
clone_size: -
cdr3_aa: CASSIFQETQYF

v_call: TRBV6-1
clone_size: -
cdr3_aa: CASRAIKGIHEQYF

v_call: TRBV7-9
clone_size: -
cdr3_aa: CASSRVAETQYF

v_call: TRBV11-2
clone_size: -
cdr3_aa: CASRSELASGETQYF

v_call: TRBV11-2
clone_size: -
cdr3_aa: CASSLAGQKNEKLFF

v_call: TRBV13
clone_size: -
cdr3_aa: CASSPRTGWEQYF

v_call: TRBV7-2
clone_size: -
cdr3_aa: CASSFSPGELFF

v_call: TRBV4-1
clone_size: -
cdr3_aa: CASSPDGQNYGYTF

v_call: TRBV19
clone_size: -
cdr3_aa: CASRRDSSSGNTIYF

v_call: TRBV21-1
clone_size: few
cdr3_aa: CASSKVRGQVTYNEQFF

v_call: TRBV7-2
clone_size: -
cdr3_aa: CASSSSTDTQYF

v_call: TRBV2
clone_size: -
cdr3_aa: CASSGRDYNNSPLHF

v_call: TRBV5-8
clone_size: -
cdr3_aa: CASSLRGAGNQPQHF

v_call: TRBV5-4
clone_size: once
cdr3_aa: CASSLDLGTGRGNSPLHF

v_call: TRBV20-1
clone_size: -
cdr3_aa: CSAFSGYEQYF

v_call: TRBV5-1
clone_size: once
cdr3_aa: CASSLGREGTDTQYF

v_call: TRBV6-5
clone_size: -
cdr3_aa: CASSYSTGVEEKLFF